The count of the clone carrying this T cell receptor (beta chain) is one. Its antigen is currently unknown. These data come from a study of identifying expanded T cells in peripheral blood. Sequenced by immunoSEQ multiplex PCR; TCRdb stores in-frame clones only, minus some. The sample lists about 110,000 clones; more than 85% were seen once. Study conclusions and caveats: Variance in clone template counts between approximately two-week samples significantly increased with total template count across all healthy donors.

Collection occurred without any documented infections or immune events in donors. The CDR3 runs 14 residues. Germline values: CDR1 SGHTA, CDR2 FQGNSA. V lost 1 base and J 6 bases, leaving 12 bases between the germline ends. Input material: blood. The sequence was obtained from a person aged 18 to 75 in good health. This chain joins TRBV7-2 and TRBJ1-1; TRBD1 is a possible D gene (5 bases). The CDR3 nucleotides read TGTGCCAGCAGCTTAGGCGGGGCGAGCGCTGAAGCTTTCTTT. Amino acids: CASSLGGASAEAFF. Combining the CDR3 with reference TRBV7-2 and TRBJ1-1 gives the whole variable domain GAGVSQSPSNKVTEKGKDVELRCDPISGHTALYWYRQSLGQGLEFLIYFQGNSAPDKSGLPSDRFSAERTGGSVSTLTIQRTQQEDSAVYLCASSLGGASAEAFFGQGTRLTVV.